The rows below give T cell receptor beta chains drawn from one sample of a study of response to subunit inactivated influenza vaccine. TCRdb re-analysed the RT-PCR reads in MiXCR, keeping a single row per CDR3 protein. Among approximately 570,000 distinct CDR3 sequences, 7.6% were seen once, and the ten largest hold approximately 12%. The sample in question was PBMCs from blood, obtained roughly 24 months after vaccination. The source of these receptors is a man aged 50 to 75 who received an inactivated influenza vaccine. Each CDR3 is given with its conserved first and last residue. A D gene is named only where the DNA matches it firmly. For some rows the clone size is stated as once, few or many, or as a class when expanded; others skip it.

V: TRBV6-1; D: TRBD1; J: TRBJ1-2; size: .; CDR3: CASRHDRGANYGYTF; DNA: TGTGCCAGCAGACACGACAGGGGTGCTAACTATGGCTACACCTTC
V: TRBV20-1; D: TRBD2; J: TRBJ2-7; size: .; CDR3: CSATPRSLGLAGFYEQYF; DNA: TGCAGTGCTACTCCCCGCAGTTTAGGACTAGCGGGTTTTTACGAGCAGTACTTC
V: TRBV5-6; D: .; J: TRBJ1-2; size: many; CDR3: CASSFSGRTYDGYTF; DNA: TGTGCCAGCAGCTTTAGCGGACGTACATACGATGGCTACACCTTC
V: TRBV3-1; D: .; J: TRBJ1-6; size: .; CDR3: CASSQGWDGTLHF; DNA: TGTGCCAGCAGCCAAGGTTGGGATGGGACCCTCCACTTT
V: TRBV4-3; D: TRBD2; J: TRBJ2-7; size: few; CDR3: CASSPFGGAYEQYF; DNA: TGCGCCAGCAGCCCGTTCGGGGGGGCTTACGAGCAGTACTTC
V: TRBV5-1; D: .; J: TRBJ2-2; size: few; CDR3: CASSLEAGSGELFF; DNA: TGCGCCAGCAGCTTGGAAGCAGGGTCCGGGGAGCTGTTTTTT
V: TRBV10-3; D: .; J: TRBJ1-1; size: .; CDR3: CAISEPSTGVAFF; DNA: TGTGCCATCAGTGAGCCTTCAACGGGTGTAGCTTTCTTT
V: TRBV5-1; D: .; J: TRBJ2-2; size: many; CDR3: CASSLGTNTGELFF; DNA: TGTGCCAGCAGTTTAGGCACGAACACCGGGGAGCTGTTTTTT
V: TRBV20-1; D: .; J: TRBJ1-2; size: .; CDR3: CSARDQFAYYGYTF; DNA: TGCAGTGCTAGAGATCAGTTCGCGTACTATGGCTACACCTTC
V: TRBV29-1; D: .; J: TRBJ2-2; size: few; CDR3: CSVGRIGELFF; DNA: TGCAGCGTTGGCAGAATCGGGGAGCTGTTTTTT
V: TRBV2; D: TRBD1; J: TRBJ2-3; size: many; CDR3: CASNQGATDTQYF; DNA: TGTGCCAGCAATCAGGGGGCCACAGATACGCAGTATTTT
V: TRBV6-1; D: .; J: TRBJ1-3; size: .; CDR3: CASSDDNSGNTIYF; DNA: TGTGCCAGCAGTGATGACAACTCTGGAAACACCATATATTTT
V: TRBV20-1; D: .; J: TRBJ2-7; size: few; CDR3: CSARQNFYEQYF; DNA: TGCAGTGCTAGACAGAACTTCTACGAGCAGTACTTC
V: TRBV7-9; D: TRBD2; J: TRBJ2-3; size: many; CDR3: CASSLSLAGDTQYF; DNA: TGTGCCAGCAGCTTAAGTCTAGCGGGAGATACGCAGTATTTT
V: TRBV5-1; D: .; J: TRBJ2-2; size: many; CDR3: CASSEGYTGELFF; DNA: TGCGCCAGCTCCGAGGGGTACACCGGGGAGCTGTTTTTT
V: TRBV7-3; D: .; J: TRBJ2-3; size: .; CDR3: CASSRALGDTQYF; DNA: TGTGCCAGCAGCCGCGCTCTTGGCGATACGCAGTATTTT
V: TRBV29-1; D: TRBD1; J: TRBJ1-2; size: many; CDR3: CSVLTGDYGYTF; DNA: TGCAGCGTCTTGACAGGGGACTATGGCTACACCTTC
V: TRBV6-5; D: .; J: TRBJ1-1; size: many; CDR3: CASRYGSGSPFEAFF; DNA: TGTGCCAGCAGGTACGGGTCGGGGAGTCCCTTTGAAGCTTTCTTT
V: TRBV9; D: TRBD2; J: TRBJ2-1; size: .; CDR3: CASSGAGLAGSEQFF; DNA: TGTGCCAGCAGCGGCGCGGGACTAGCGGGAAGTGAGCAGTTCTTC
V: TRBV7-2; D: .; J: TRBJ2-1; size: .; CDR3: CASSFAATEQFF; DNA: TGTGCCAGCAGCTTCGCGGCCACCGAGCAGTTCTTC
V: TRBV11-2; D: .; J: TRBJ2-5; size: .; CDR3: CASSPPHGGRETQYF; DNA: TGTGCCAGCAGCCCCCCCCACGGGGGCCGGGAGACCCAGTACTTC
V: TRBV5-4; D: .; J: TRBJ2-3; size: few; CDR3: CASSLRLTSTDTQYF; DNA: TGTGCCAGCAGCCTTAGACTGACGTCCACAGATACGCAGTATTTT
V: TRBV4-2; D: .; J: TRBJ1-4; size: .; CDR3: CASSQESVGEKLFF; DNA: TGTGCCAGCAGCCAAGAGTCGGTCGGGGAAAAACTGTTTTTT
V: TRBV12-3/TRBV12-4; D: TRBD1; J: TRBJ2-7; size: .; CDR3: CASSSGQGASYEQYF; DNA: TGTGCCAGCAGTTCTGGACAGGGGGCCTCCTACGAGCAGTACTTC
V: TRBV20-1; D: .; J: TRBJ1-1; size: many; CDR3: CSARQELTEAFF; DNA: TGCAGTGCTAGACAGGAACTCACTGAAGCTTTCTTT
V: TRBV5-5; D: TRBD1; J: TRBJ2-4; size: .; CDR3: CASSLGTGKVIQYF; DNA: TGTGCCAGCAGCTTGGGGACAGGGAAGGTCATTCAGTACTTC
V: TRBV28; D: TRBD2; J: TRBJ2-1; size: few; CDR3: CASSLQGTRDEQFF; DNA: TGTGCCAGCAGTTTGCAAGGGACTAGGGATGAGCAGTTCTTC
V: TRBV6-2/TRBV6-3; D: .; J: TRBJ2-4; size: many; CDR3: CASRKPTGAKNIQYF; DNA: TGTGCCAGCAGAAAGCCAACAGGAGCCAAAAACATTCAGTACTTC
V: TRBV6-2/TRBV6-3; D: TRBD1; J: TRBJ2-7; size: .; CDR3: CASSTYTGGYEQYF; DNA: TGTGCCAGCAGTACATACACAGGGGGCTACGAGCAGTACTTC
V: TRBV7-2; D: .; J: TRBJ2-7; size: .; CDR3: CASRPGSYEQYF; DNA: TGTGCCAGCAGACCAGGGTCCTACGAGCAGTACTTC
V: TRBV5-6; D: .; J: TRBJ2-5; size: many; CDR3: CASSLVSDQETQYF; DNA: TGTGCCAGCAGCTTGGTTTCGGACCAAGAGACCCAGTACTTC
V: TRBV20-1; D: TRBD2; J: TRBJ2-3; size: few; CDR3: CSARAVDSGRGHTQYF; DNA: TGCAGTGCTAGAGCGGTGGATAGCGGGAGGGGCCATACGCAGTATTTT
V: TRBV29-1; D: .; J: TRBJ2-1; size: many; CDR3: CSVEQSDRLNEQFF; DNA: TGCAGCGTCGAACAATCCGACAGACTCAATGAGCAGTTCTTC
V: TRBV20-1; D: .; J: TRBJ2-3; size: few; CDR3: CSARDQGVHPALGDTQYF; DNA: TGCAGTGCTAGAGATCAAGGCGTCCACCCTGCCTTGGGAGATACGCAGTATTTT